This is a list of T cell receptor beta chains from one sample in a study of T-cell memory formation after mild COVID-19. TCRdb recomputed calls from the 5' RACE reads with MiXCR, one row per CDR3 protein. The data contain 470,000 or so distinct CDR3 sequences, roughly 20% of them singletons. Material for sequencing was PBMCs or a T cell subset sorted from them (not recorded which). The receptors here all came from an adult woman who had mild COVID-19 (a few samples of this study predate the infection). Cell type and time point are not known. The CDR3 runs from the conserved cysteine through the conserved F or W. D genes are given only for firm matches. Some rows mark clone size as missing; the rest say once, few, many or name a class of expanded clone.

V	D	J	size	DNA	CDR3
TRBV5-1	-	TRBJ2-3	few	TGCGCCAGCAGAGTGGTGGGAAAAGGAGATACGCAGTATTTT	CASRVVGKGDTQYF
TRBV7-2	-	TRBJ1-2	-	TGTGCCAGCAGCTTAGGGATCAGGCCACTTTATGGCTACACCTTC	CASSLGIRPLYGYTF
TRBV19	TRBD2	TRBJ2-1	-	TGTGCCAGTAGAAGCGGGAGAACGGGGAGTGAGCAGTTCTTC	CASRSGRTGSEQFF
TRBV20-1	-	TRBJ2-5	few	TGCAGTGCTGTCGGATCGCAGGAAGAGACCCAGTACTTC	CSAVGSQEETQYF
TRBV24-1	TRBD2	TRBJ2-1	-	TGTGCCACCAGTGATTTGCGACTAGCGGGGGCGAACAATGAGCAGTTCTTC	CATSDLRLAGANNEQFF
TRBV4-3	-	TRBJ2-7	-	TGCGCCAGCAGCCAAGACCAGGCATTAGCGGACCCCTACGAGCAGTACTTC	CASSQDQALADPYEQYF
TRBV5-1	-	TRBJ1-1	many	TGCGCCAGCAGCTGGGGGCTGGACGGAAGTAGACCTTCTGAAGCTTTCTTT	CASSWGLDGSRPSEAFF
TRBV7-2	-	TRBJ2-1	-	TGTGCCAGCAGCTTGCTCGAGGATGAGCAGTTCTTC	CASSLLEDEQFF
TRBV10-3	TRBD2	TRBJ2-3	few	TGTGCCATCAGTGACGGAGCGGGAGTAGCAGATACGCAGTATTTT	CAISDGAGVADTQYF
TRBV12-3/TRBV12-4	-	TRBJ2-1	few	TGTGCCAGCACCCCCGCAGGGTCCAATGAGCAGTTCTTC	CASTPAGSNEQFF
TRBV20-1	-	TRBJ1-1	-	TGCAGTGCTCGCGGGCTGGGCATCCTAGGAGCTTTCTTT	CSARGLGILGAFF
TRBV5-1	TRBD1	TRBJ1-6	-	TGCGCCAGCAGCTTGTCCAGGGGGCTTAATTCACCCCTCCACTTT	CASSLSRGLNSPLHF
TRBV5-1	-	TRBJ2-2	-	TGCGCCAGCTCTACAGGCATGCCCGGGGAGCTGTTTTTT	CASSTGMPGELFF
TRBV23-1	TRBD2	TRBJ2-1	few	TGCGCCAGCAGTCAACCTCTAGCGGGAGGTTACAATGAGCAGTTCTTC	CASSQPLAGGYNEQFF
TRBV5-6	TRBD2	TRBJ2-7	many	TGTGCCAGCAGCTGGATGACTAAGCGGAGGCGGGGGAACGAGCAGTACTTC	CASSWMTKRRRGNEQYF
TRBV14	TRBD1	TRBJ1-1	few	TGTGCCAGCAGCCACCTCACAGGGGGCCAACTGAACACTGAAGCTTTCTTT	CASSHLTGGQLNTEAFF
TRBV9	TRBD1	TRBJ2-6	-	TGTGCCAGCAGCGTACCCCCCCTAGGGGACAGGGAACGCTCTGGGGCCAACGTCCTGACTTTC	CASSVPPLGDRERSGANVLTF
TRBV5-1	TRBD1	TRBJ2-7	few	TGCGCCAGCACCCCGGGACAGGGGGTTTACGAGCAGTACTTC	CASTPGQGVYEQYF
TRBV19	TRBD1	TRBJ1-5	few	TGTGCCAGTAGTAGACAGGGGTTACAGCCCCAGCATTTT	CASSRQGLQPQHF
TRBV10-3	-	TRBJ2-3	-	TGTGCCATCAGTGGGGGCGACCCAAGCACAGATACGCAGTATTTT	CAISGGDPSTDTQYF
TRBV12-3/TRBV12-4	-	TRBJ2-7	-	TGTGCCAGCAGTTTAGGTCGGGGCCCGGGGTCGAACTACGAGCAGTACTTC	CASSLGRGPGSNYEQYF
TRBV20-1	-	TRBJ2-7	few	TGCAGTGCTAGTCAGAGGGACGAGCAGTACTTC	CSASQRDEQYF
TRBV4-1	-	TRBJ2-1	few	TGCGCCAGCAGCCAAGTGCCAGTCCAGCAGTTCTTC	CASSQVPVQQFF
TRBV7-9	TRBD1	TRBJ2-5	-	TGTGCCAGCAGCACTACCGGGACAGGGGTCCGAACCCGGTACTTC	CASSTTGTGVRTRYF
TRBV5-5	-	TRBJ1-1	few	TGTGCCAGCAGCTTGGTTTGGGGTACTGAAGCTTTCTTT	CASSLVWGTEAFF
TRBV7-9	-	TRBJ1-2	few	TGTGCCAGCAGCTGGCAGGCTCCCGGCTATGGCTACACCTTC	CASSWQAPGYGYTF
TRBV7-7	TRBD1	TRBJ2-1	few	TGTGCCAGCAGCCTTGTTGAGGGGGCGGTGTACAATGAGCAGTTCTTC	CASSLVEGAVYNEQFF
TRBV27	TRBD2	TRBJ2-5	-	TGTGCCAGCAGTTTCCGGGGGGGTCAAGAGACCCAGTACTTC	CASSFRGGQETQYF
TRBV5-1	-	TRBJ2-3	-	TGCGCCAGCAGCTCGGAGGACGGCACAGATACGCAGTATTTT	CASSSEDGTDTQYF
TRBV29-1	-	TRBJ2-7	-	TGCAGCGTTGAACGATTGGACAGTCCCTACGAGCAGTACTTC	CSVERLDSPYEQYF
TRBV29-1	TRBD1	TRBJ1-2	-	TGCAGCGTACACGGGACAGGGGATGGCTACACCTTC	CSVHGTGDGYTF
TRBV4-2	TRBD1	TRBJ2-1	-	TGTGCCAGCAGCCAAGCGGGACAGGCTTACAATGAGCAGTTCTTC	CASSQAGQAYNEQFF
TRBV18	TRBD1	TRBJ2-7	-	TGTGCCAGCTCACGGACAGGGGGTAGGACGGGCTCCTACGAGCAGTACTTC	CASSRTGGRTGSYEQYF
TRBV15	-	TRBJ1-6	-	TGTGCCACCAGTAATGCGGATTCACCCCTCCACTTT	CATSNADSPLHF
TRBV20-1	TRBD1	TRBJ2-3	few	TGCAGTGCGGGACAGGGGTTCGGACCAGATACGCAGTATTTT	CSAGQGFGPDTQYF
TRBV6-2/TRBV6-3	-	TRBJ1-1	few	TGTGCCAGCAACGAGGGGATTGGAGCTTTCTTT	CASNEGIGAFF
TRBV2	TRBD1	TRBJ2-7	-	TGTGCCAGCAGTGAAGTCGCCGACAGGGGCGAGCAGTACTTC	CASSEVADRGEQYF
TRBV11-2	-	TRBJ1-1	many	TGTGCCAGCAGCTTAGGAGGGCGGACTGAAGCTTTCTTT	CASSLGGRTEAFF
TRBV5-1	-	TRBJ1-1	-	TGCGCCAGCAGCTTGGTCCCGGGTACGGTGGGGAACACTGAAGCTTTCTTT	CASSLVPGTVGNTEAFF
TRBV6-1	-	TRBJ1-5	-	TGTGCCAGCAGTGATGCTAGCAATCAGCCCCAGCATTTT	CASSDASNQPQHF
TRBV2	-	TRBJ2-1	-	TGTGCCAGCAGGGCCCCCCCTGGACAGTACAATGAGCAGTTCTTC	CASRAPPGQYNEQFF
TRBV5-6	-	TRBJ2-1	many	TGTGCCAGCAGCTTGGGCCAGGGGGGGTACAATGAGCAGTTCTTC	CASSLGQGGYNEQFF
TRBV18	TRBD2	TRBJ2-7	-	TGTGCCAGCTCACCAATGACTAGCGGGAGGGCCGGCGAGCAGTACTTC	CASSPMTSGRAGEQYF
TRBV12-3/TRBV12-4	-	TRBJ1-1	few	TGTGCCAGCAGCCCAGGACGGAGGTTTGAAGCTTTCTTT	CASSPGRRFEAFF
TRBV7-8	-	TRBJ1-1	few	TGTGCCAGCAGCTTAAAAGCCCCAGGCAGGGCTGAAGCTTTCTTT	CASSLKAPGRAEAFF
TRBV29-1	-	TRBJ2-7	few	TGCAGCGTTGCCAGGGGGGGCGAGCAGTACTTC	CSVARGGEQYF
TRBV19	TRBD2	TRBJ2-2	-	TGTGCCAGTAGTATGGGAGGGCCCGGGGAGCTGTTTTTT	CASSMGGPGELFF
TRBV19	-	TRBJ2-3	few	TGTGCCAGTGGTGGGTCCCTCCGGGATACGCAGTATTTT	CASGGSLRDTQYF
TRBV12-3/TRBV12-4	TRBD1	TRBJ2-2	many	TGTGCCAGCCGTTTGTCGGGACAGGACACCGGGGAGCTGTTTTTT	CASRLSGQDTGELFF
TRBV6-2/TRBV6-3	TRBD1	TRBJ1-4	-	TGTGCCAGCAGTCGGACAGGGCGGGATGAAAAACTGTTTTTT	CASSRTGRDEKLFF